This T cell receptor (beta chain) was obtained from a study of shared clonotypes between healthy human individuals. Across the whole study: A donor's plate count was three for CD4 naive and three for CD4 memory; CD8 naive had two and CD8 memory one.

Positive CCR7 selection of CD45RO-negative cells yielded the naive CD8 cells, and terminally differentiated effector memory CD45RA+ cells were excluded. Broader study findings: In contrast to clonotypes shared by all four donors, non-shared clonotypes had lower generation probabilities.

Study processing details: Owing to the provision of junction-only sequences devoid of quality scores by immunoSEQ, filtering differed. Generated by immunoSEQ multiplex PCR, the TCRdb table keeps only in-frame clones and is missing some. D and trimming come from the DNA, and the V and J calls and clone size come from that table. Here the sample spans about 2.1 million clones, about 93% being singletons. The CDR3 loop spans 13 amino acids. The V segment lost 4 bases and the J segment 3 bases; nucleotides outside the gene matches: 2. The germline V gene has CDR1 PRHDT and CDR2 FYEKMQ (reference sequence). Comments on this clone: Its antigen remains unidentified.

This chain connects TRBV13 to TRBJ2-5; 7 bases fit TRBD1. The origin of this receptor is a man younger than 30 in good health. Some clones in this sample may be carry-over from other donors' samples. Sequenced: naive CD8+ T cells from PBMCs. CDR3 residues: CASSYRGEETQYF. CDR3 in DNA: TGTGCCAGCAGCTACAGGGGAGAAGAGACCCAGTACTTC.